This entry features one T cell receptor (beta chain) sequence. The sample carries other DNA sequences with the same CDR3. The entry originates in a study of PD-L1 blockade in urothelial cancer. Across the study: Males with bladder-origin urothelial cancer made up about 85% of the 29 patients. Samples came from 3 weeks, at the second dose, and 6 weeks into treatment. Before enrollment, 0 to 3 chemotherapy regimens had been given to patients.

Germline values: CDR1 WSHSY, CDR2 SAAADI. This CDR3 contains 12 residues. With 6 bases removed from V and 5 bases from J, the gap between germline ends came to 10 bases. Time point given: pretreatment peripheral blood. Produced via immunoSEQ multiplex PCR; TCRdb's table is partial and in-frame only. This sample has 43,000 or so clones, with more than 70% found just once. Sequenced here: PBMCs, sampled around atezolizumab (anti-PD-L1) treatment. The chain combines TRBV10-2 with TRBJ1-2; D remains unclear. The sequence was collected from a man in his 60s with urothelial cancer. The CDR3 loop is CASSPGIYGYTF. Written as DNA, the CDR3 is TGCGCCAGCAGCCCGGGAATTTATGGCTACACCTTC.